These 25 T cell receptor beta chains were sequenced from one sample in a study of siplizumab effects on memory and regulatory T cells. The table came from immunoSEQ multiplex PCR; TCRdb's copy has only in-frame clones and leaves some out. The table shows some 97,000 clones, with around 92% occurring only once. The sample consisted of CD4+ T cells sorted from blood. The receptor source for this set is a human donor in good health. Some clones in this sample may be carry-over from other donors' samples.

This rearrangement joins TRBV6-5 to TRBJ1-1; 8 bases agree with TRBD1. The CDR3 consists of 14 residues. CDR1 is MNHEY and CDR2 is SVGAGI in the germline V gene. Trimming took 5 bases from V and 6 from J; bases not matched to a gene: 8. The CDR3 loop is CASSRTGRRPEAFF. CDR3 nucleotide sequence: TGTGCCAGCAGTCGGACAGGGCGGCGGCCTGAAGCTTTCTTT.

This chain links TRBV5-8 with TRBJ2-1; 9 bases map to TRBD2. CDR3 length: 16 residues. Germline CDR1 SGHTS, CDR2 YDEGEE. V was pared by 2 bases and J by 10 bases, with 13 bases of the junction left unmatched. CDR3 bases: TGTGCCAGCAGCTTCTTCTTGCGGGAGGGCCCGCAGGAGCAGTTCTTC. Protein: CASSFFLREGPQEQFF.

The rearrangement joins TRBV6-5 to TRBJ1-4; 7 nucleotides agree with TRBD1. V dropped 6 bases and J dropped 7; count of bases not matched to a gene: 11. The germline CDR1 and CDR2 sequences are MNHEY and SVGAGI. This CDR3 has 15 amino acids. The chain's CDR3 is CASRPHRGLIEKLFF. The CDR3 nucleotides are TGTGCCAGCAGACCCCACAGGGGCCTGATTGAAAAACTGTTTTTT.

The chain joins TRBV7-6 to TRBJ2-5; D perhaps matches TRBD2 (7 bases). Germline loops: CDR1 SGHVS, CDR2 FNYEAQ. The V gene lost 0 bases and the J gene lost 1 base, with 12 bases spanning the gap. The CDR3 totals 16 residues. This CDR3 is CASSLAWRGPQETQYF. CDR3 in DNA: TGTGCCAGCAGCTTAGCCTGGCGGGGGCCCCAAGAGACCCAGTACTTC.

This clone was detected only a few times. The DNA for the CDR3 is TGTGCCAGCAGAAGGGGACAGGACGAAAAACTGTTTTTT. Its protein is CASRRGQDEKLFF. The chain couples TRBV5-4 to TRBJ1-4; 8 bases align to TRBD1. J gave up 8 bases and V 5 bases, and 5 bases lay outside the gene matches. Germline V gene sequence: CDR1 SGHNT, CDR2 YYREEE (reference sequence). The CDR3 contains 13 residues.

V gene TRBV6-1 combines with J gene TRBJ2-1, with D possibly matching TRBD2 (5 bases). Trimming stripped 7 bases from V and 3 bases from J, with 13 bases between. Germline V gives CDR1 MNHNS, CDR2 SASEGT. This CDR3 region has 14 residues. The CDR3 DNA is TGTGCCAGCACCTACATGGACTTCTACAATGAGCAGTTCTTC. This translates into CASTYMDFYNEQFF.

V and J are TRBV9 and TRBJ1-3; 8 nucleotides align to TRBD1. From germline, CDR1 is SGDLS and CDR2 YYNGEE. The CDR3 is made up of 17 amino acids. V shed 2 bases, J shed 9 bases, and the junction held 16 bases outside the gene matches. The CDR3 DNA follows: TGTGCCAGCAGCGTGAATCCTTTACAGGGGGGATCTTTCACCATATATTTT. Encoded protein: CASSVNPLQGGSFTIYF.

This clone was seen once. The chain joins TRBV7-3 to TRBJ2-7; 11 bases match TRBD2. The V gene's germline CDR1 is SGHTA and CDR2 FQGTGA. This CDR3 region has 14 residues. The V and J ends lost 5 bases and 4 bases, in that order; junction bases with no gene match: 4. The CDR3 region is CASSLSGRDYEQYF. The CDR3 coding sequence is TGTGCCAGCAGCCTTAGCGGGAGGGATTACGAGCAGTACTTC.

J is TRBJ1-1 and V is TRBV6-6; D not certain. This CDR3 is 15 amino acids long. Germline V gene lookup returns CDR1 MNHNY and CDR2 SVGAGI (reference sequence). The V end was cut by 2 bases, the J end by 6 bases, with 16 bases between. The CDR3 region has the DNA TGTGCCAGCAGTTACCCTATCATCAAGGGAGCTGAAGCTTTCTTT. This encodes CASSYPIIKGAEAFF.

The chain employs TRBV14 and TRBJ2-3; D is possibly TRBD1 (6 bases). Germline assignment: CDR1 SGHDN and CDR2 FVKESK. Trimming stripped 5 bases from V and 2 bases from J, with 17 bases between. The CDR3 has 16 amino acids. The DNA of the CDR3 is TGTGCCAGCAGCTCCGGGACACGACAAATCACAGATACGCAGTATTTT. Its translation: CASSSGTRQITDTQYF.

The V call is TRBV5-4, the J call TRBJ1-1, with TRBD1 matching over 8 bases. CDR1 and CDR2 from the germline V gene are SGHNT and YYREEE (reference sequence). V shed 0 bases and J 0 bases; nucleotides not matched to a gene: 4. CDR3 length: 16 amino acids. Here the CDR3 reads CASSLGRTGLNTEAFF. CDR3 DNA: TGTGCCAGCAGCTTGGGCAGGACAGGGCTGAACACTGAAGCTTTCTTT.

This clone was recorded only once. V gene TRBV19 combines with J gene TRBJ1-5, with D perhaps TRBD1 (6 bases). CDR1 LNHDA and CDR2 SQIVND come from the germline V gene (reference sequence). This CDR3 comprises 14 residues. The V and J ends lost 6 bases and 0 bases respectively, with 9 bases between them. The CDR3 bases are TGTGCCAGTAGAACGGGGGCTAGCAATCAGCCCCAGCATTTT. As protein: CASRTGASNQPQHF. The whole variable domain, filled in from reference TRBV19 and TRBJ1-5, reads DGGITQSPKYLFRKEGQNVTLSCEQNLNHDAMYWYRQDPGQGLRLIYYSQIVNDFQKGDIAEGYSVSREKKESFPLTVTSAQKNPTAFYLCASRTGASNQPQHFGDGTRLSIL.

The gene calls are TRBV10-1 and TRBJ2-1; D is unresolved. The V and J ends lost 3 bases and 1 base respectively, with 13 bases between them. The CDR3 has 16 amino acids. Germline CDR1 WNHNN, CDR2 SYGVQD (reference sequence). The CDR3 region is CASSEGIRVSYNEQFF. The CDR3 DNA follows: TGCGCCAGCAGTGAAGGGATCCGGGTTTCCTACAATGAGCAGTTCTTC.

The rearrangement uses TRBV18 and TRBJ2-5, with D maybe TRBD2 (6 bases). The ends were cut back, 0 bases at V and 2 bases at J, with 13 bases in the middle. This CDR3 is 16 amino acids long. Germline-derived CDR1 and CDR2 are KGHSH and LQKENI. The CDR3 reads CASSPPAGRDQETQYF. For the CDR3, the DNA is TGTGCCAGCTCACCACCGGCGGGACGGGATCAAGAGACCCAGTACTTC.

The chain links TRBV11-2 to TRBJ1-1; no clear D gene. The CDR3 is made up of 15 amino acids. In germline, CDR1 is SGHAT, CDR2 FQNNGV. Trimming left V 5 bases short and J 0 bases short, with 13 bases between. CDR3 in amino acids: CASSPELALNTEAFF. In DNA, the CDR3 is TGTGCCAGCAGCCCGGAATTGGCTCTGAACACTGAAGCTTTCTTT.

V and J are TRBV7-3 and TRBJ2-3, with D maybe TRBD2 (5 bases). Germline V lookup: CDR1 SGHTA, CDR2 FQGTGA. This CDR3 has 14 residues. V lost 0 bases to trimming and J lost 1 base, with 5 bases between them. As DNA, the CDR3 is TGTGCCAGCAGCTTAACGCGGGGCACAGATACGCAGTATTTT. It specifies CASSLTRGTDTQYF. Drawing the rest from reference TRBV7-3 and TRBJ2-3, the complete variable domain is GAGVSQTPSNKVTEKGKYVELRCDPISGHTALYWYRQSLGQGPEFLIYFQGTGAADDSGLPNDRFFAVRPEGSVSTLKIQRTERGDSAVYLCASSLTRGTDTQYFGPGTRLTVL.

With regard to this clone: Germline is not matched at one junction end, which may reflect a read error. This chain uses TRBV19 with TRBJ2-6; the D is unclear. There are 16 residues in the CDR3. Germline V gene sequence: CDR1 LNHDA, CDR2 SQIVND (reference sequence). This CDR3 is CASTIGRLSGANVLTF. The CDR3 coding sequence is TGTGCCAGTACTATAGGTCGACTCTCTGGGGCCAACGTCCTGACTTTC.

The chain employs TRBV7-6 and TRBJ1-3, with 11 bases that match TRBD1. From germline, CDR1 is SGHVS and CDR2 FNYEAQ. This CDR3 has 16 amino acids. J gave up 4 bases and V 6 bases, and 8 bases lay outside the gene matches. DNA of the CDR3: TGTGCCAGCAGTCGAACCGGACAGGGGGCAGGAAACACCATATATTTT. The encoded protein is CASSRTGQGAGNTIYF. Together with reference TRBV7-6 and TRBJ1-3, the CDR3 gives the full variable domain: GAGVSQSPRYKVTKRGQDVALRCDPISGHVSLYWYRQALGQGPEFLTYFNYEAQQDKSGLPNDRFSAERPEGSISTLTIQRTEQRDSAMYRCASSRTGQGAGNTIYFGEGSWLTVV.

This clone was detected only once. The chain recombines TRBV7-9 with TRBJ1-2; the D gene is possibly TRBD1 (6 bases). Germline V gives CDR1 SEHNR, CDR2 FQNEAQ (reference sequence). The germline V and J ends were trimmed by 4 bases and 8 bases, with 20 bases remaining between them. The CDR3 has 15 residues. CDR3 DNA sequence: TGTGCCAGCAGCTCATCAGGGACATCGGTACTCGGCTACACCTTC. Encoded protein: CASSSSGTSVLGYTF.

Only a few counts were recorded for this clone. The rearrangement joins TRBV5-6 to TRBJ2-1; 10 bases fit TRBD1. V gave up 1 base and J gave up 7 bases; unmatched junction bases: 5. Germline CDR1 SGHDT, CDR2 YYEEEE. The CDR3 runs 15 residues. CDR3 DNA sequence: TGTGCCAGCAGCTTGAGACAGGGGGCTGTGAATGAGCAGTTCTTC. It specifies CASSLRQGAVNEQFF. The entire variable domain, with the rest obtained from reference TRBV5-6 and TRBJ2-1, is as follows: DAGVTQSPTHLIKTRGQQVTLRCSPKSGHDTVSWYQQALGQGPQFIFQYYEEEERQRGNFPDRFSGHQFPNYSSELNVNALLLGDSALYLCASSLRQGAVNEQFFGPGTRLTVL.

The chain joins TRBV7-9 to TRBJ2-1; D not certain. Germline lookup yields CDR1 SEHNR and CDR2 FQNEAQ (reference sequence). With 1 base removed from V and 7 bases from J, the gap between germline ends came to 2 bases. This CDR3 is built from 11 residues. CDR3 sequence (DNA): TGTGCCAGCAGCTTAGAAAATGAGCAGTTCTTC. Translated: CASSLENEQFF.

V usage is TRBV27 and J usage is TRBJ2-2; D remains ambiguous. Trimming pared 1 base from V and 6 bases from J, leaving 12 bases between. The CDR3 runs 15 residues. Per the germline V gene, CDR1 is MNHEY and CDR2 is SMNVEV (reference sequence). The CDR3 bases are TGTGCCAGCAGTTTATTCGTTTCTGGTTCCGGGGAGCTGTTTTTT. It encodes CASSLFVSGSGELFF.

V usage is TRBV5-4 and J usage is TRBJ2-7; D is undetermined. The CDR3 length is 13 residues. CDR1 and CDR2 (germline): SGHNT, YYREEE (reference sequence). V was pared by 0 bases and J by 4 bases, with 8 bases between. CDR3: CASSLDGMYEQYF. Written as DNA, the CDR3 is TGTGCCAGCAGCTTGGACGGAATGTACGAGCAGTACTTC.

V is TRBV7-9 and J is TRBJ2-3; D may be TRBD2 (7 bases). The CDR3 length is 13 residues. V was trimmed by 6 bases and J by 10 bases, leaving 17 bases between them. Germline CDR1 and CDR2: SEHNR and FQNEAQ (reference sequence). The CDR3 reads CASSQKGGGAQYF. Here the CDR3 DNA reads TGTGCCAGCAGTCAAAAAGGAGGGGGGGCGCAGTATTTT.

The gene calls are TRBV7-8 and TRBJ2-1; maybe TRBD2 (6 bases). This CDR3 comprises 13 residues. V dropped 5 bases and J dropped 10 bases, with 15 bases sitting between them. The germline gives CDR1 SGHVS, CDR2 FQNEAQ. The CDR3: CASSLGRDGEQFF. As DNA, the CDR3 is TGTGCCAGCAGCCTCGGGAGAGACGGCGAGCAGTTCTTC.